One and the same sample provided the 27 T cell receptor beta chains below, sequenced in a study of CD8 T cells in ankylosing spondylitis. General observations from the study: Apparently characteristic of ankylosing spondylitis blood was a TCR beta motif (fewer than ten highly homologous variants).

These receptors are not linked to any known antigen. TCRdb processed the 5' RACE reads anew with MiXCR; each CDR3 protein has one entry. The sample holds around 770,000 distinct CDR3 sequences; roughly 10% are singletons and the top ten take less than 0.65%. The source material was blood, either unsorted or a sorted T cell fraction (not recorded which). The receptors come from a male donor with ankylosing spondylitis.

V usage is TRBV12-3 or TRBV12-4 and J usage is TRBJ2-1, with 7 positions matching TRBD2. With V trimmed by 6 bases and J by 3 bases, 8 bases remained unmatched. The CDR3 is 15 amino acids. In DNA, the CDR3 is TGTGCCAGCAGCCAGAGCGGGGTTTACTACAATGAGCAGTTCTTC. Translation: CASSQSGVYYNEQFF.

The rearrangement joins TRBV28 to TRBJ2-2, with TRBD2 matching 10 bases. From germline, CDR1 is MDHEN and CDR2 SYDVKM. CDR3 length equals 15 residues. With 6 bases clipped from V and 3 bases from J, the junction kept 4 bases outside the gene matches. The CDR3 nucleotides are TGTGCCAGCAGCCGACTAGCGGGCTACACCGGGGAGCTGTTTTTT. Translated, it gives CASSRLAGYTGELFF.

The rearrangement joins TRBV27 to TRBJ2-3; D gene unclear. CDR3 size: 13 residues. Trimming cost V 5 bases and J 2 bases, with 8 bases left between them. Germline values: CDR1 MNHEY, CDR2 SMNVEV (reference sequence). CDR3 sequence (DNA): TGTGCCAGCAGTGCCTCTTTCACAGATACGCAGTATTTT. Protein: CASSASFTDTQYF.

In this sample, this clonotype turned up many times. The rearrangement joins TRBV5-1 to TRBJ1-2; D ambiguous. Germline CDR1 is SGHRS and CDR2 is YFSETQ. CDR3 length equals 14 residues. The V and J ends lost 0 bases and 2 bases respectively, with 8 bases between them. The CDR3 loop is CASSLDDGNYGYTF. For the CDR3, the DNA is TGCGCCAGCAGCTTGGATGATGGCAACTATGGCTACACCTTC.

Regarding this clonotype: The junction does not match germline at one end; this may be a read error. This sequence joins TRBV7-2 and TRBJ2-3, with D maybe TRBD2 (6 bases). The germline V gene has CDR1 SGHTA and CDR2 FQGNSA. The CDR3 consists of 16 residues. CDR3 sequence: CASSYIAITSTATQYF. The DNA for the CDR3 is TGTGCCAGCAGCTATATAGCGATTACTAGCACAGCTACGCAGTATTTT.

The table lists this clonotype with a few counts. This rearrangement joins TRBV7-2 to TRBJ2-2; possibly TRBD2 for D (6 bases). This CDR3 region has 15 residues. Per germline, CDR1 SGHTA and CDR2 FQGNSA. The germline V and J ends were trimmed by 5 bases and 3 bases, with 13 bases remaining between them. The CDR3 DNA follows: TGTGCCAGCAGCATGAAGACTAGTGACACCGGGGAGCTGTTTTTT. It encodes CASSMKTSDTGELFF.

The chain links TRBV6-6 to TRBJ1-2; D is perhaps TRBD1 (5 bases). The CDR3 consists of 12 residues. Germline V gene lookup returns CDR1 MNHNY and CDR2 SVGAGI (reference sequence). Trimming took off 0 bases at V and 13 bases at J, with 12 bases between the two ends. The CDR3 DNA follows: TGTGCCAGCAGTTACTCACAGGAGTTCGGCACCTTC. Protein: CASSYSQEFGTF.

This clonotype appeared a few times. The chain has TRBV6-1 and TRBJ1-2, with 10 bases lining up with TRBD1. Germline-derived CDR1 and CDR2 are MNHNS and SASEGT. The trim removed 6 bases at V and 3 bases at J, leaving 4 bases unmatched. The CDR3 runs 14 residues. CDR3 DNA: TGTGCCAGCAGACCGGGACAGGGGTACTATGGCTACACCTTC. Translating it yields CASRPGQGYYGYTF.

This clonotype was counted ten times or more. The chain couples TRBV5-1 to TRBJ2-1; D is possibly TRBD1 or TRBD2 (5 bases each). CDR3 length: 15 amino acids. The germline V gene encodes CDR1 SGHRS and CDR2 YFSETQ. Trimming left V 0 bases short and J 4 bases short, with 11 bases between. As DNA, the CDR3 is TGCGCCAGCAGCTTGGCAGCCAGGGAGTACAATGAGCAGTTCTTC. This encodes CASSLAAREYNEQFF.

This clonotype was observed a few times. The DNA for the CDR3 is TGTGCCAGCAGCTTAGCGCGGGGAGTTTCCTACAATGAGCAGTTCTTC. Translation gives CASSLARGVSYNEQFF. The V and J genes are TRBV7-8 and TRBJ2-1; tentatively, D is TRBD2 (6 bases). Germline lookup yields CDR1 SGHVS and CDR2 FQNEAQ. The CDR3 covers 16 residues. The V gene lost 0 bases and the J gene lost 1 base, with 10 bases spanning the gap.

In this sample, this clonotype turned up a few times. CDR3 amino acids: CASSFGTEYGYTF. In DNA, the CDR3 is TGTGCCAGCAGCTTCGGGACAGAGTATGGCTACACCTTC. The chain recombines TRBV7-8 with TRBJ1-2, with 7 positions matching TRBD1. V lost 3 bases to trimming and J lost 5 bases; unmatched junction nucleotides: 3. Per the germline V gene, CDR1 is SGHVS and CDR2 is FQNEAQ. This CDR3 is 13 amino acids long.

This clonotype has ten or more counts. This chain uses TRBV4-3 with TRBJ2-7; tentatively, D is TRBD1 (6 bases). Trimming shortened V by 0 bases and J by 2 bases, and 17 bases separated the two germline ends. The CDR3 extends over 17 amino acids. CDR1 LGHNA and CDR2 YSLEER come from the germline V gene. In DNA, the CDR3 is TGCGCCAGCAGCCAAGATAAAATTGCAGGGGAGCCCTACGAGCAGTACTTC. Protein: CASSQDKIAGEPYEQYF.

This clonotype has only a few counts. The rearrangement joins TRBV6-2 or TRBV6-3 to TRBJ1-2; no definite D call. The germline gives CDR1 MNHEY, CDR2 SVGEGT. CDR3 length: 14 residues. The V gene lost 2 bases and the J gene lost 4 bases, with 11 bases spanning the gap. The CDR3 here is CASSYGSLPYGYTF. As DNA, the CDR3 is TGTGCCAGCAGTTACGGGTCGTTACCCTATGGCTACACCTTC.

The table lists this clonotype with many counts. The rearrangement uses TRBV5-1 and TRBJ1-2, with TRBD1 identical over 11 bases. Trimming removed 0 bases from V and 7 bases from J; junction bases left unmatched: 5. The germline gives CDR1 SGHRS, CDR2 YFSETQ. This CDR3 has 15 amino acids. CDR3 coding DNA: TGCGCCAGCAGCTTGGAAGGGACAGGGGGAAGTGGCTACACCTTC. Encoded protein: CASSLEGTGGSGYTF.

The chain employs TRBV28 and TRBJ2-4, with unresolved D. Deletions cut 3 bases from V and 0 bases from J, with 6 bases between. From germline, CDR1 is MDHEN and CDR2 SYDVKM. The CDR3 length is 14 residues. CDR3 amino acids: CASSFGLAKNIQYF. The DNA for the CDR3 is TGTGCCAGCAGTTTTGGCCTAGCCAAAAACATTCAGTACTTC. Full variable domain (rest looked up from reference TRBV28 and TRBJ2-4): DVKVTQSSRYLVKRTGEKVFLECVQDMDHENMFWYRQDPGLGLRLIYFSYDVKMKEKGDIPEGYSVSREKKERFSLILESASTNQTSMYLCASSFGLAKNIQYFGAGTRLSVL.

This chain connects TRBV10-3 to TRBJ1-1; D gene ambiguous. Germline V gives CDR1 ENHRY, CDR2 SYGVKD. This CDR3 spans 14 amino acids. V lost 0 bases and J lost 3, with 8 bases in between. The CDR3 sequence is CAISESLGYTEAFF. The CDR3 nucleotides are TGTGCCATCAGTGAGTCTCTGGGGTACACTGAAGCTTTCTTT.

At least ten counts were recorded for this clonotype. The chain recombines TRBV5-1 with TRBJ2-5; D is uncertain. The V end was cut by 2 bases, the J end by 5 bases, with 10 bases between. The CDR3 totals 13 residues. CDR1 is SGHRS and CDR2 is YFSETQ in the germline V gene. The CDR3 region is CASSFLSRETQYF. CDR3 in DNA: TGCGCCAGCAGCTTTCTATCCCGGGAGACCCAGTACTTC.

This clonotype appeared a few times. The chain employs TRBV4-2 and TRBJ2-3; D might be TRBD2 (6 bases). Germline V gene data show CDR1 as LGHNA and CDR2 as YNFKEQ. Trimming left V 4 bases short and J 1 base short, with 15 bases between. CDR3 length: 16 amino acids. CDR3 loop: CASSRGTYSGTDTQYF. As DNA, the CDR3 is TGTGCCAGCAGCCGCGGGACTTATTCTGGCACAGATACGCAGTATTTT.

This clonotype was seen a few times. The CDR3 reads CASSLVPGSLSYNEQFF. CDR3 DNA: TGCGCCAGCAGCTTGGTTCCGGGATCCTTATCCTACAATGAGCAGTTCTTC. The chain uses TRBV5-1 and TRBJ2-1, with D possibly TRBD2 on 5 matching bases. V was clipped by 0 bases and J by 1 base, with 14 bases between them. The CDR3 loop spans 17 amino acids. Germline CDR1 SGHRS, CDR2 YFSETQ.

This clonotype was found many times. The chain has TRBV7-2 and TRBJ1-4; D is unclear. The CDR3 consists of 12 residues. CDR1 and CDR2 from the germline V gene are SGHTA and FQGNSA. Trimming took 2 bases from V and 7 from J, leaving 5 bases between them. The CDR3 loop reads CASSLSREKLFF. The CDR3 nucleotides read TGTGCCAGCAGCTTATCTCGTGAAAAACTGTTTTTT.

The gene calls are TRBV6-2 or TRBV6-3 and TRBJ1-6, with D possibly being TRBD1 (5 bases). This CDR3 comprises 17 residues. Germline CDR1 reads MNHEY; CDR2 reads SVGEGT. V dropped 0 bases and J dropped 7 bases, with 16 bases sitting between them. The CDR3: CASSYSLGLNENSPLHF. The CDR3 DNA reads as TGTGCCAGCAGTTACTCTCTGGGGCTTAACGAGAATTCACCCCTCCACTTT.

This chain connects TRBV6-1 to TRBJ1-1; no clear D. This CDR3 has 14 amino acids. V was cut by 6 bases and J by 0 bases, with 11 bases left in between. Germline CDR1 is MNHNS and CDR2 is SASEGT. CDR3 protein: CASRWTAMNTEAFF. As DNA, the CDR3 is TGTGCCAGCAGGTGGACGGCCATGAACACTGAAGCTTTCTTT.

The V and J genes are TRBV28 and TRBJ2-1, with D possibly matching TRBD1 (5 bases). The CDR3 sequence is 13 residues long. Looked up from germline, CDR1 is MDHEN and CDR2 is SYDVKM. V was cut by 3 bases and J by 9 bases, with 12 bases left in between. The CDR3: CASSFLWGGEQFF. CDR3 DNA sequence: TGTGCCAGCAGTTTTCTCTGGGGCGGTGAGCAGTTCTTC. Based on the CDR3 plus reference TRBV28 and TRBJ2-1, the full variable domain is DVKVTQSSRYLVKRTGEKVFLECVQDMDHENMFWYRQDPGLGLRLIYFSYDVKMKEKGDIPEGYSVSREKKERFSLILESASTNQTSMYLCASSFLWGGEQFFGPGTRLTVL.

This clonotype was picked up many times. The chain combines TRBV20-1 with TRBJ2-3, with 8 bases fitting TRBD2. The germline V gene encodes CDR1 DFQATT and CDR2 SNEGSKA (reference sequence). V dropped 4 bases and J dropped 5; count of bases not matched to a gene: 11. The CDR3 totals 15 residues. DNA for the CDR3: TGCAGTGCTATGTATCGAGCGGGAGCTCAAGATACGCAGTATTTT. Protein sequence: CSAMYRAGAQDTQYF.

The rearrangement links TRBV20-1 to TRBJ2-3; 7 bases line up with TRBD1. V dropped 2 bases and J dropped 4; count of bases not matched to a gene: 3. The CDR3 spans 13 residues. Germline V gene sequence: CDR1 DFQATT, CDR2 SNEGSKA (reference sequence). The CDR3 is CSARTQGADTQYF. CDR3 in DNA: TGCAGTGCTAGAACCCAGGGGGCAGATACGCAGTATTTT.

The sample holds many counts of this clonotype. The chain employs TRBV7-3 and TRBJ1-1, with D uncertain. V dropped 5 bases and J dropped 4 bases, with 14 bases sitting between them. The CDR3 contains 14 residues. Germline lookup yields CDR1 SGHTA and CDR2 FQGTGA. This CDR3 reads CASSQNNQSTEAFF. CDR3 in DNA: TGTGCCAGCAGCCAAAACAACCAAAGCACTGAAGCTTTCTTT.

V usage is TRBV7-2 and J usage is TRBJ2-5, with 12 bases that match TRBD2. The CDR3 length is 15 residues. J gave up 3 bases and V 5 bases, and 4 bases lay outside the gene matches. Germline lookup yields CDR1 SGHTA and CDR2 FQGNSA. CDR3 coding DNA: TGTGCCAGCAGCCTAAGACTAGCGGGGGAAGAGACCCAGTACTTC. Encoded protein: CASSLRLAGEETQYF.